This T cell receptor (beta chain) was sequenced during a study of blood T cell repertoires in COVID-19. Study-wide background: The study drew acute and convalescent COVID-19 samples from the United States, Italy and Spain.

Residents of 24 US areas, aged 18 to 89 years, made up the participants. Clinical history reported by participants formed the basis on which cohorts were assigned. Cohort 3 recovered donors had two negative PCRs, clearance, or symptom resolution. Produced via immunoSEQ multiplex PCR; TCRdb's table is partial and in-frame only. The repertoire holds hundreds of thousands of clones, with approximately 90% as singletons. With 0 bases removed from V and 1 base from J, the gap between germline ends came to 4 bases. The CDR3 spans 13 residues. Germline V gene data show CDR1 as SGDLS and CDR2 as YYNGEE. Sequencing was done on a sample of PBMCs or T cells enriched from blood (not recorded which). The receptor comes from a woman under 30 who had recovered from COVID-19. This chain joins TRBV9 and TRBJ1-1; no definite D call. This CDR3 reads CASSVASNTEAFF. DNA for the CDR3: TGTGCCAGCAGCGTAGCCTCGAACACTGAAGCTTTCTTT.